A selection of T cell receptor beta chains follows, all from one sample in a study of shared clonotypes between healthy human individuals. Data came from immunoSEQ multiplex PCR; TCRdb stores just in-frame clones and leaves some out. The sample holds more than 1.2 million clones, 97% to 99% seen once. Sequencing was carried out using naive CD4+ T cells sorted from blood. These receptors originate from a young man in good health. The CDR3 runs from the conserved cysteine through the conserved F or W. Each record gives: V gene, J gene, D gene, clone size, CDR3 DNA, CDR3 protein. A D gene is named only where the DNA matches it firmly. A clone size is listed for some rows: how often the clone was seen (once, few, many), or a class if it is expanded.

>TRBV6-5|TRBJ2-7|TRBD1|.
TGTGCCAGCAGTCTGGACAGGGGAAAACTCTACGAGCAGTACTTC
CASSLDRGKLYEQYF
>TRBV9|TRBJ2-3|TRBD1|.
TGTGCCAGCAGCGGACAGGGGGCCTTCCCAGATACGCAGTATTTT
CASSGQGAFPDTQYF
>TRBV28|TRBJ1-2|.|few
TGTGCCAGCAGTCTCCAGGGTTCGATTAACTATGGCTACACCTTC
CASSLQGSINYGYTF
>TRBV9|TRBJ2-1|.|.
TGTGCCAGCAGCGTAGGCGGGGACACCCCCGGTGAGCAGTTCTTC
CASSVGGDTPGEQFF
>TRBV7-7|TRBJ2-3|.|.
TGTGCCAGCAGCCCCCGTGGGGGGGGCAAATGGGATACGCAGTATTTT
CASSPRGGGKWDTQYF
>TRBV14|TRBJ2-7|.|.
TGTGCCAGCAGCCAAGGGAGTTCAATCGGCTCCGAGCAGTACTTC
CASSQGSSIGSEQYF
>TRBV19|TRBJ2-7|.|.
TGTGCCAGTAGGGGGGGAATCTACGAGCAGTACTTC
CASRGGIYEQYF
>TRBV29-1|TRBJ1-2|TRBD1|.
TGCAGCGAACTACGACAGGGATCACATGGCTACACCTTC
CSELRQGSHGYTF
>TRBV11-2|TRBJ2-1|.|.
TGTGCCAGCAGCCCGCCGGACAGTAGGGAGCAGTTCTTC
CASSPPDSREQFF
>TRBV6-5|TRBJ2-2|.|.
TGTGCCAGCAGTTACTCGCCAAGGGACACCGGGGAGCTGTTTTTT
CASSYSPRDTGELFF